This note documents a single TCR beta chain sequence. This sample is drawn from a study of cytomegalovirus exposure and HLA in healthy donors. Donors likely had unrecorded immune exposures despite being nominally healthy when sampled. The PCR contained 60 Vbeta and 13 Jbeta primers. The repertoire was sequenced with immunoSEQ multiplex PCR; TCRdb's copy has only in-frame clones and lacks some. Altogether about 180,000 clones are present, approximately 80% being singletons, with the ten largest covering 2.2%. The V end lost 7 bases, the J end lost 0 bases, and 31 bases lay between the germline ends. Germline V gene lookup returns CDR1 MDHEN and CDR2 SYDVKM. The CDR3 runs to 21 residues.

This receptor was taken from a woman under 40 in good health and CMV-seronegative. This sequence joins TRBV28 and TRBJ2-4, with D perhaps matching TRBD2 (6 bases). Sequencing was performed on PBMCs. For the CDR3, the DNA is TGTGCCAGCACGGGAGTCAGTTCATCAACCGGACAAGCCCTAGCCAAAAACATTCAGTACTTC. Its protein product is CASTGVSSSTGQALAKNIQYF.